This passage covers 28 T cell receptor beta chains from one sample sequenced in a study of T cell repertoires in cytomegalovirus infection. TCRdb reprocessed the reads with MiXCR, giving one entry per CDR3 protein. This sample has almost 500,000 distinct CDR3 sequences; 11% occur once, and the top ten carry 10% to 13%. The source material was PBMCs. The source is a human donor in good health (CMV status not recorded). Some clones in this sample may be carry-over from other donors' samples.

This clonotype has more than one count but fewer than ten. The J gene is TRBJ2-1, the V gene TRBV7-9; 12 nucleotides agree with TRBD1. This CDR3 is built from 17 residues. From germline, CDR1 is SEHNR and CDR2 FQNEAQ (reference sequence). J gave up 5 bases and V 5 bases, and 10 bases lay outside the gene matches. The CDR3, as DNA: TGTGCCAGCAGCCCCCGATTGGGGACAGGGGGCCACAATGAGCAGTTCTTC. Its protein is CASSPRLGTGGHNEQFF. The entire variable domain, with the rest obtained from reference TRBV7-9 and TRBJ2-1, is as follows: DTGVSQNPRHKITKRGQNVTFRCDPISEHNRLYWYRQTLGQGPEFLTYFQNEAQLEKSRLLSDRFSAERPKGSFSTLEIQRTEQGDSAMYLCASSPRLGTGGHNEQFFGPGTRLTVL.

CDR3: CASSVDGGGEAFF. The CDR3 DNA is TGTGCCAGCAGCGTAGATGGAGGGGGCGAAGCTTTCTTT. The rearrangement links TRBV9 to TRBJ1-1, with 7 nucleotides matching TRBD1. The CDR3 runs 13 residues. The germline V gene encodes CDR1 SGDLS and CDR2 YYNGEE. V lost 0 bases to trimming and J lost 8 bases; unmatched junction nucleotides: 4.

In this sample, this clonotype turned up many times. The chain couples TRBV7-8 to TRBJ2-1; 7 nucleotides match TRBD1. The germline CDR1 and CDR2 sequences are SGHVS and FQNEAQ. The J segment lost 0 bases and the V segment lost 1 base, leaving 6 bases of the junction unmatched. The CDR3 runs 17 residues. CDR3 region: CASSLGGGGLSYNEQFF. In DNA, the CDR3 is TGTGCCAGCAGCTTAGGAGGGGGCGGGCTCTCCTACAATGAGCAGTTCTTC.

This clonotype was observed a few times. V usage is TRBV4-2 and J usage is TRBJ2-1; TRBD2 matches at 16 bases. The V and J ends lost 4 bases and 6 bases, in that order; junction bases with no gene match: 12. There are 19 residues in the CDR3. CDR1 and CDR2 (germline): LGHNA, YNFKEQ. CDR3 loop: CASSRKSGLAGGLSNEQFF. DNA of the CDR3: TGTGCCAGCAGCCGCAAATCGGGACTAGCGGGAGGGTTATCCAATGAGCAGTTCTTC.

The sample holds a few counts of this clonotype. The chain carries TRBV27 and TRBJ2-7; no definite D call. This CDR3 contains 13 residues. CDR1 MNHEY and CDR2 SMNVEV come from the germline V gene (reference sequence). The V end was cut by 5 bases, the J end by 2 bases, with 10 bases between. As DNA, the CDR3 is TGTGCCAGCAGTCCTCGGTCGGCCTACGAGCAGTACTTC. Translating gives CASSPRSAYEQYF.

In this sample, this clonotype turned up a few times. The rearrangement joins TRBV10-3 to TRBJ2-7; 8 bases are a match to TRBD2. The ends lost 6 bases at V and 0 bases at J; junction bases unmatched: 7. The CDR3 has 15 residues. Germline V gene lookup returns CDR1 ENHRY and CDR2 SYGVKD. CDR3 bases: TGTGCCATCAGGGAAACTAGCGGCCTCTCCTACGAGCAGTACTTC. It specifies CAIRETSGLSYEQYF.

The chain is built from TRBV7-9 and TRBJ1-6, with D uncertain. The CDR3 sequence is 15 residues long. CDR1 is SEHNR and CDR2 is FQNEAQ in the germline V gene (reference sequence). The V and J ends lost 7 bases and 7 bases respectively, with 17 bases between them. Here the CDR3 DNA reads TGTGCCAGCACTCTTACGGAGGGCGCGAATTCACCCCTCCACTTT. It translates to CASTLTEGANSPLHF.

This clonotype was recorded at least ten times. The J gene is TRBJ2-7, the V gene TRBV11-2; 14 bases are shared with TRBD2. Trimming removed 5 bases from V and 2 bases from J; junction bases left unmatched: 2. This CDR3 region has 15 residues. Germline CDR1 reads SGHAT; CDR2 reads FQNNGV. CDR3 DNA: TGTGCCAGCAGCGAGACTAGCGGGAGGGCCTACGAGCAGTACTTC. It specifies CASSETSGRAYEQYF.

About this clonotype itself: Since a much larger clone is just one base distant, this may be a read error. V is TRBV11-2 and J is TRBJ2-7; TRBD1 is a possible D gene (5 bases). This CDR3 region has 14 residues. V was pared by 7 bases and J by 5 bases, with 18 bases between. Per the germline V gene, CDR1 is SGHAT and CDR2 is FQNNGV. The CDR3 DNA reads TGTGCCAGCACTCCTTGGCGGCAGGGAAACGAGCAGTACTTC. Its translation is CASTPWRQGNEQYF.

This clonotype was seen many times. This chain joins TRBV9 and TRBJ2-3; no definite D call. This CDR3 contains 15 residues. The germline V and J ends were trimmed by 5 bases and 1 base, with 14 bases remaining between them. CDR1 is SGDLS and CDR2 is YYNGEE in the germline V gene. CDR3 in amino acids: CASSSEEVRTDTQYF. In DNA form, the CDR3 reads TGTGCCAGCAGTTCCGAGGAAGTCCGCACAGATACGCAGTATTTT.

This clonotype appeared a few times. CDR3 residues: CSARPTTSNEQFF. DNA for the CDR3: TGCAGTGCTAGGCCGACGACTAGTAATGAGCAGTTCTTC. V is TRBV20-1 and J is TRBJ2-1, with D perhaps TRBD2 (6 bases). Trimming cost V 3 bases and J 7 bases, with 13 bases left between them. The CDR3 consists of 13 residues. Germline V gene lookup returns CDR1 DFQATT and CDR2 SNEGSKA (reference sequence).

There are many counts of this clonotype. V is TRBV7-2 and J is TRBJ1-2; a weak D match, TRBD1 (5 bases). From germline, CDR1 is SGHTA and CDR2 FQGNSA. The CDR3 has 13 amino acids. The V end lost 4 bases, the J end lost 5 bases, and 11 bases lay between the germline ends. The CDR3 nucleotides read TGTGCCAGCAGCTATGGAAGGGGTTATGGCTACACCTTC. Its translation is CASSYGRGYGYTF.

This clonotype was detected ten times or more. The chain carries TRBV5-5 and TRBJ2-7, with 13 bases matching TRBD2. Germline loops: CDR1 SGHKS, CDR2 YYEKEE (reference sequence). This CDR3 is 15 amino acids long. The V gene end was trimmed by 2 bases and the J gene end by 6 bases; junction bases not matched to a gene: 5. The CDR3 sequence is CASSFTGTSGTEQYF. As DNA, the CDR3 is TGTGCCAGCAGCTTTACCGGGACTAGCGGGACCGAGCAGTACTTC.

Ten or more counts support this clonotype. The rearrangement uses TRBV19 and TRBJ2-4; TRBD2 agrees at 8 bases. The CDR3 loop spans 19 amino acids. V dropped 4 bases and J dropped 2; count of bases not matched to a gene: 16. CDR1 is LNHDA and CDR2 is SQIVND in the germline V gene (reference sequence). CDR3 region: CASSTYPQGSGRPKNIQYF. Here the CDR3 DNA reads TGTGCCAGTAGTACCTACCCGCAGGGAAGCGGGAGACCCAAAAACATTCAGTACTTC.

Ten or more counts support this clonotype. The rearrangement links TRBV25-1 to TRBJ1-2, with 9 bases fitting TRBD1. Per the germline V gene, CDR1 is MGHDK and CDR2 is SYGVNS. V trimming: 3 bases; J trimming: 7 bases; junction bases outside the gene matches: 9. The CDR3 extends over 15 amino acids. DNA for the CDR3: TGTGCCAGCAGTGACCCGGGACAGGGATTTGGTGGCTACACCTTC. Amino acid sequence: CASSDPGQGFGGYTF.

This chain uses TRBV3-1 with TRBJ2-2, with D possibly TRBD2 on 7 matching bases. From germline, CDR1 is LGHDT and CDR2 YNNKEL (reference sequence). The CDR3 contains 15 residues. Trimming took 4 bases from V and 5 from J, leaving 14 bases between them. CDR3 region: CASSLGGAMTGELFF. CDR3 bases: TGTGCCAGCAGCCTTGGGGGGGCCATGACCGGGGAGCTGTTTTTT. Looking up the rest from reference TRBV3-1 and TRBJ2-2 gives the full variable domain: DTAVSQTPKYLVTQMGNDKSIKCEQNLGHDTMYWYKQDSKKFLKIMFSYNNKELIINETVPNRFSPKSPDKAHLNLHINSLELGDSAVYFCASSLGGAMTGELFFGEGSRLTVL.

The chain combines TRBV6-1 with TRBJ2-3; D remains ambiguous. CDR1 is MNHNS, CDR2 SASEGT, per germline. The CDR3 loop spans 15 amino acids. V lost 0 bases to trimming and J lost 1 base, with 8 bases between them. CDR3 region: CASSEAIWGTDTQYF. DNA of the CDR3: TGTGCCAGCAGTGAAGCGATTTGGGGCACAGATACGCAGTATTTT.

This clonotype was seen at least ten times. This chain joins TRBV6-1 and TRBJ2-7; 7 bases are a match to TRBD1. The germline CDR1 and CDR2 sequences are MNHNS and SASEGT. This CDR3 is built from 13 residues. Trimming took 4 bases from V and 5 from J; bases not matched to a gene: 5. The CDR3 DNA reads as TGTGCCAGCAGTGGGCAGGGGGATGACGAGCAGTACTTC. Translated, it gives CASSGQGDDEQYF.

The V call is TRBV3-1, the J call TRBJ2-7; weak D call: TRBD1 (6 bases). Germline CDR1 reads LGHDT; CDR2 reads YNNKEL (reference sequence). This CDR3 spans 13 amino acids. Trimming stripped 6 bases from V and 3 bases from J, with 12 bases between. The CDR3 sequence: CASRQQQGYEQYF. The CDR3 nucleotides are TGTGCCAGCAGGCAACAACAGGGCTACGAGCAGTACTTC.

This clonotype was seen many times. The rearrangement links TRBV7-8 to TRBJ1-1, with D tentatively TRBD1 (6 bases). V lost 7 bases to trimming and J lost 1 base, with 13 bases between them. The CDR3 extends over 14 amino acids. Germline loops: CDR1 SGHVS, CDR2 FQNEAQ. CDR3 region: CASNSKGGNTEAFF. As DNA, the CDR3 is TGTGCCAGCAACTCGAAGGGGGGGAACACTGAAGCTTTCTTT.

This clonotype was detected many times. The chain couples TRBV19 to TRBJ1-1, with TRBD1 matching 10 bases. Per germline, CDR1 LNHDA and CDR2 SQIVND (reference sequence). CDR3 length: 14 residues. V shed 6 bases and J 7 bases; nucleotides not matched to a gene: 8. In DNA form, the CDR3 reads TGTGCCAGTAGGGGACAGGGACAGGGGTATGAAGCTTTCTTT. Translated, it gives CASRGQGQGYEAFF.

The chain is built from TRBV9 and TRBJ2-1; tentative D call: TRBD2 (6 bases). Germline V gene lookup returns CDR1 SGDLS and CDR2 YYNGEE. The CDR3 length is 16 residues. V was trimmed by 4 bases and J by 0 bases, leaving 14 bases between them. Here the CDR3 reads CASSISGESSYNEQFF. The CDR3 DNA reads as TGTGCCAGCAGCATTAGCGGCGAGAGCTCCTACAATGAGCAGTTCTTC.

This clonotype was picked up many times. The CDR3 DNA is TGTGCCAGTGGGCAGGGGGCCCAAGAGACCCAGTACTTC. Translated: CASGQGAQETQYF. The V call is TRBV7-3, the J call TRBJ2-5; TRBD1 agrees at 8 bases. In germline, CDR1 is SGHTA, CDR2 FQGTGA. The V gene end was trimmed by 9 bases and the J gene end by 1 base; junction bases not matched to a gene: 4. The CDR3 consists of 13 residues.

This clonotype occurred many times. This rearrangement joins TRBV2 to TRBJ2-6; 7 positions match TRBD1. The CDR3 contains 18 residues. Germline assignment: CDR1 SNHLY and CDR2 FYNNEI. The junction had 10 bases not matched to a gene; V was cut back by 5 bases and J by 0 bases. CDR3 residues: CASSNPDREYSGANVLTF. The CDR3 region has the DNA TGTGCCAGCAGTAACCCAGACAGGGAATACTCTGGGGCCAACGTCCTGACTTTC.

In DNA, the CDR3 is TGTGCTAGTGGCCCCCGGACTAGCGGGGTACTGAGCTCCTACGAGCAGTACTTC. Its translation is CASGPRTSGVLSSYEQYF. The chain couples TRBV12-5 to TRBJ2-7, with TRBD2 identical over 12 bases. V dropped 6 bases and J dropped 0; count of bases not matched to a gene: 12. The CDR3 length is 18 residues. In germline, CDR1 is LGHNT, CDR2 FRNRAP.

The V gene is TRBV7-6, the J gene TRBJ2-5, with TRBD1 matching over 10 bases. CDR1 is SGHVS and CDR2 is FNYEAQ in the germline V gene. This CDR3 comprises 15 residues. Trimming removed 4 bases from V and 3 bases from J; junction bases left unmatched: 5. The CDR3 sequence is CASSYRGTGEETQYF. CDR3 bases: TGTGCCAGCAGCTATCGCGGGACAGGGGAAGAGACCCAGTACTTC.

This clonotype was observed many times. This chain links TRBV12-3 or TRBV12-4 with TRBJ2-2, with 9 bases identical to TRBD2. There are 14 residues in the CDR3. The junction had 3 bases not matched to a gene; V was cut back by 3 bases and J by 7 bases. CDR3 loop: CASSLAGGVGELFF. In DNA form, the CDR3 reads TGTGCCAGCAGTTTGGCGGGGGGGGTCGGGGAGCTGTTTTTT.

This clonotype was counted a few times. V is TRBV29-1 and J is TRBJ2-7; D might be TRBD1 (6 bases). CDR3 size: 14 residues. Germline V gene sequence: CDR1 SQVTM, CDR2 ANQGSEA. V shed 7 bases and J shed 1 base, with 17 bases lying between them. CDR3 in amino acids: CSAPRGKCSYEQYF. DNA for the CDR3: TGCAGCGCCCCAAGGGGGAAGTGTTCCTACGAGCAGTACTTC.